Detailed here is one T cell receptor (beta chain). Its cognate antigen is unknown. The data derive from a study of vaccination and CD4 T cells after COVID-19. The Oncomine TCR Beta short-read assay sequenced DNA from cultured CD4+ T cells. TCRdb re-called the PCR reads through MiXCR, storing one row per CDR3 protein. This table has approximately 4,600 distinct CDR3 sequences, around 26% appearing once. The treatment: approximately nine-day PBMC culture with coronavirus spike peptide pools or control peptides (ViraFEST assay). CD4+ T-cell collection from the unexposed donor predated the COVID-19 pandemic (2011-2018). ViraFEST used peptide pools to expand antigen-specific T cells, then sequenced TCRs. General study points: Looking at convalescent patients, 304 of their 307 vaccine-specific clones were spike mono-reactive. The median proportion of reactive clones detected only post-vaccination in convalescent patients was about 87%.

With 6 bases clipped from V and 5 bases from J, the junction kept 10 bases outside the gene matches. This CDR3 has 15 amino acids. The germline gives CDR1 LNHDA, CDR2 SQIVND (reference sequence). Sequencing was performed on CD4+ T cells from blood, cultured in vitro. This receptor was obtained from a human donor in good health. The V gene is TRBV19, the J gene TRBJ1-1; TRBD1 matches 9 bases. The CDR3 DNA follows: TGTGCCAGTAGGAATGCGACAGGGGGTTTGACTGAAGCTTTCTTT. Protein product: CASRNATGGLTEAFF.